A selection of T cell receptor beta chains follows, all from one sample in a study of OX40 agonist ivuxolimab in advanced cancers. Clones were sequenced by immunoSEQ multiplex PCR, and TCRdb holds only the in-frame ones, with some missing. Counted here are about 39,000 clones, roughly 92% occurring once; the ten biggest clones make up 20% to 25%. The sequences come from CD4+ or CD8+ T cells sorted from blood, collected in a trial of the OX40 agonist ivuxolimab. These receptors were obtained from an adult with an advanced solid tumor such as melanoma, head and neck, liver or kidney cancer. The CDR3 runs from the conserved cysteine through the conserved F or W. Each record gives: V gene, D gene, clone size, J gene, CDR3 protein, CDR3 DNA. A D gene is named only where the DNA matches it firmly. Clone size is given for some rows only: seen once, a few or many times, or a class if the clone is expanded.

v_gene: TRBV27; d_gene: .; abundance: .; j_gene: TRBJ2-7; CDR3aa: CASSFLGVGEQYF; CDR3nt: TGTGCCAGCAGTTTTTTGGGGGTAGGCGAGCAGTACTTC
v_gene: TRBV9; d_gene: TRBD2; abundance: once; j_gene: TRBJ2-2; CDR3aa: CASSPRRLATGELFF; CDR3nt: TGTGCCAGCAGCCCCCGCCGACTAGCGACCGGGGAGCTGTTTTTT
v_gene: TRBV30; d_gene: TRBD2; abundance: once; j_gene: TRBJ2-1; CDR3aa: CAWSRQRRGEREAQFF; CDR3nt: TGTGCCTGGAGCAGACAGCGACGGGGGGAGCGGGAGGCCCAGTTCTTC
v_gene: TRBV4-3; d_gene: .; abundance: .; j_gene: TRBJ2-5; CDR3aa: CASSLGGDETQYF; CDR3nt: TGCGCCAGCAGCCTCGGGGGCGATGAGACCCAGTACTTC
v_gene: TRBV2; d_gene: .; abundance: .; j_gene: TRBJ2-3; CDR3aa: CASRPGLFADTQYF; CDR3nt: TGTGCCAGCAGGCCGGGACTGTTCGCAGATACGCAGTATTTT
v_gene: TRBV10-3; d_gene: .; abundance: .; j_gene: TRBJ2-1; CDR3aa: CAIRGESYNEQFF; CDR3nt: TGTGCCATCAGGGGTGAGTCCTACAATGAGCAGTTCTTC
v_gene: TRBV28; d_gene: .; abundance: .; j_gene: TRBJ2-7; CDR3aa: CASSLSGWDDEQYF; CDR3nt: TGTGCCAGCAGTTTATCCGGATGGGACGACGAGCAGTACTTC
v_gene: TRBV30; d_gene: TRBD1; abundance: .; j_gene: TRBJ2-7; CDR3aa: CAWNPLWGQGYEQYF; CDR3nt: TGTGCCTGGAACCCACTATGGGGACAGGGATACGAGCAGTACTTC
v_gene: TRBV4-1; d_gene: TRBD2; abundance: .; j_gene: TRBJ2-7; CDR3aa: CASSLRDYSYEQYF; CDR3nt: TGCGCCAGCAGCCTCCGGGACTACTCCTACGAGCAGTACTTC
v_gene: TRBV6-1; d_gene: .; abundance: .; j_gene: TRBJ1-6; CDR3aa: CASSDSVGSNSPLHF; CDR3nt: TGTGCCAGCAGTGATTCCGTCGGTAGTAATTCACCCCTCCACTTT
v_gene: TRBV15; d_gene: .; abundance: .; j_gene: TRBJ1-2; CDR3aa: CATSRASLTAYGYTF; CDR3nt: TGTGCCACCAGCAGAGCTTCACTGACAGCATATGGCTACACCTTC
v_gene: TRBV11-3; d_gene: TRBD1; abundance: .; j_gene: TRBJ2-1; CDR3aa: CASSSSGQSSYNEQFF; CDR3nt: TGTGCCAGCAGCTCCTCGGGACAGAGTTCCTACAATGAGCAGTTCTTC
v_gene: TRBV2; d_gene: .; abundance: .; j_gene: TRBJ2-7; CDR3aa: CASSGIGNSYEQYF; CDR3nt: TGTGCCAGCAGTGGTATCGGGAACTCCTACGAGCAGTACTTC
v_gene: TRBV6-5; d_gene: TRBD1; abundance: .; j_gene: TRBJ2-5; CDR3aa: CASTSLTGGVETQYF; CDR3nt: TGTGCCAGCACCTCACTAACAGGGGGCGTTGAGACCCAGTACTTC
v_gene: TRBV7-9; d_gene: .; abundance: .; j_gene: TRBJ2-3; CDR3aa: CASSSEISTDTQYF; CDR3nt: TGTGCCAGCAGCTCAGAGATTTCCACAGATACGCAGTATTTT
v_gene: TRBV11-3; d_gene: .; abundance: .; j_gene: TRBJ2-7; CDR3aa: CASSLVYEQYF; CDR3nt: TGTGCCAGCAGCTTAGTCTACGAGCAGTACTTC
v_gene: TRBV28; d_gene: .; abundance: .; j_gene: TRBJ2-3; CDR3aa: CASSLLGDGTDTQYF; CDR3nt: TGTGCCAGCAGTTTGTTAGGGGACGGCACAGATACGCAGTATTTT
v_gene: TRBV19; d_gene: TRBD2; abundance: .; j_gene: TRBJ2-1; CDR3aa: CASSIWLGLATDNEQFF; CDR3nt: TGTGCCAGTAGTATATGGCTCGGACTAGCGACCGACAATGAGCAGTTCTTC
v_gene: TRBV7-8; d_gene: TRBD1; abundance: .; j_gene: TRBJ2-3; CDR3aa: CASSFTQGKLADTQYF; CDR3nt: TGTGCCAGCAGCTTTACACAGGGGAAATTGGCAGATACGCAGTATTTT
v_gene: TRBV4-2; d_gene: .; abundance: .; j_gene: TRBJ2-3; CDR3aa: CASSQVKGDTDTQYF; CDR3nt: TGTGCCAGCAGCCAAGTAAAGGGAGACACAGATACGCAGTATTTT
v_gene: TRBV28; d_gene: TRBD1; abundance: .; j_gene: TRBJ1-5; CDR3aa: CASSSGTAFSNQPQHF; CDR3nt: TGTGCCAGCAGTTCCGGGACAGCTTTTAGCAATCAGCCCCAGCATTTT
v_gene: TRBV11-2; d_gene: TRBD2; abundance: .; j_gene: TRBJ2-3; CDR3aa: CASSIYRLAGGTDTQYF; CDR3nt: TGTGCCAGCAGTATCTACCGACTAGCGGGAGGCACAGATACGCAGTATTTT
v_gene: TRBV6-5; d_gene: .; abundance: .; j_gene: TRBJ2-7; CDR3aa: CASSWRAEQYF; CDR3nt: TGTGCCAGCAGTTGGAGGGCCGAGCAGTACTTC
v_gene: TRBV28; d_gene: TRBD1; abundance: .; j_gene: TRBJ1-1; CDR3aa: CASRVPDSQGRDTEAFF; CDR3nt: TGTGCCAGCAGAGTACCGGACTCACAGGGGAGGGACACTGAAGCTTTCTTT
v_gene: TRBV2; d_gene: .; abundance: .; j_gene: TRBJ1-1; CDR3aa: CANELAMNTEAFF; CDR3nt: TGTGCCAACGAACTGGCGATGAACACTGAAGCTTTCTTT
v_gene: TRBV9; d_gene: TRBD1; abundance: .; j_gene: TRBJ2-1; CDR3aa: CASSALPGQGTYNEQFF; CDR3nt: TGTGCCAGCAGCGCTTTACCGGGACAGGGGACCTACAATGAGCAGTTCTTC
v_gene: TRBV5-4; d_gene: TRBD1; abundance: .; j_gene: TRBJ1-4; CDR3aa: CASSFPGQGFENEKLFF; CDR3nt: TGTGCCAGCAGCTTCCCGGGACAGGGGTTTGAGAATGAAAAACTGTTTTTT
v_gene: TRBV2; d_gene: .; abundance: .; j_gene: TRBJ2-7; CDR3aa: CASSKDRTSYEQYF; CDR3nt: TGTGCCAGCAGTAAAGACAGAACCTCCTACGAGCAGTACTTC
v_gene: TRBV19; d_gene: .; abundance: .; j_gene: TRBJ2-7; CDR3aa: CASGDLYSYEQYF; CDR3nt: TGTGCCAGTGGAGACTTGTACTCCTACGAGCAGTACTTC
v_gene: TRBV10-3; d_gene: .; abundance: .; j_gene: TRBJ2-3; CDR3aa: CAISETGLHSTDTQYF; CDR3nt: TGTGCCATCAGTGAGACCGGACTACATAGCACAGATACGCAGTATTTT
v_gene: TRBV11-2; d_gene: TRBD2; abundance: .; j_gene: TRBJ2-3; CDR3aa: CASSLDLRLAGGTDTQYF; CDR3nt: TGTGCCAGCAGCTTAGACCTAAGACTAGCGGGAGGCACAGATACGCAGTATTTT
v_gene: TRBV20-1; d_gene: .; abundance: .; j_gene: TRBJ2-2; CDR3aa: CSARLSGELFF; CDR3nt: TGCAGTGCCAGGTTATCCGGGGAGCTGTTTTTT
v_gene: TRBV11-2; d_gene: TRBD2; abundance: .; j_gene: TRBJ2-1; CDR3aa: CASSETSGAYNEQFF; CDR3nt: TGTGCCAGCAGCGAAACTAGCGGGGCATACAATGAGCAGTTCTTC
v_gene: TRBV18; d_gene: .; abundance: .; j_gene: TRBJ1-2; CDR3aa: CASSPKGTGNYGYTF; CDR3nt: TGTGCCAGCTCACCAAAAGGAACGGGGAACTATGGCTACACCTTC
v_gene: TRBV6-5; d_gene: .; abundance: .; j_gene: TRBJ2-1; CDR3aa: CASSLLGSDEQFF; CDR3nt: TGTGCCAGCAGTTTACTAGGATCAGATGAGCAGTTCTTC
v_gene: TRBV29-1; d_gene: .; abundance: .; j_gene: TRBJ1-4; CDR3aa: CSVDISGGGVIF; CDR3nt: TGCAGCGTCGACATTAGCGGGGGGGGCGTGATTTTT
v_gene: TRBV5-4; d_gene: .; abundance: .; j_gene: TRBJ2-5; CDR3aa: CASRPVETQYF; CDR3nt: TGTGCCAGCAGGCCAGTGGAGACCCAGTACTTC
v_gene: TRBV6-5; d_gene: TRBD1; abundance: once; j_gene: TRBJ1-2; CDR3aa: CASRETGGAYGYTF; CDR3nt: TGTGCCAGCAGAGAGACAGGGGGCGCCTATGGCTACACCTTC
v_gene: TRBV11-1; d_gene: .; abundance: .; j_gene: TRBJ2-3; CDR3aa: CASRGIGGTDTQYF; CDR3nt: TGTGCCAGCCGTGGCATAGGCGGCACAGATACGCAGTATTTT
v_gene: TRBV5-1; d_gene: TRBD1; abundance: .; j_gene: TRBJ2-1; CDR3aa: CASSPTGGDYNEQFF; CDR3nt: TGCGCCAGCAGTCCAACAGGGGGCGACTACAATGAGCAGTTCTTC
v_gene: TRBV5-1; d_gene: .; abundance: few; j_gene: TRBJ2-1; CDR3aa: CASSLNGYNEQFF; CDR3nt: TGCGCCAGCAGCTTAAACGGCTACAATGAGCAGTTCTTC
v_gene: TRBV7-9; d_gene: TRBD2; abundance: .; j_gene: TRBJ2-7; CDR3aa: CASSSKAGGPDEQYF; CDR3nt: TGTGCCAGCAGCTCCAAAGCGGGAGGGCCCGACGAGCAGTACTTC
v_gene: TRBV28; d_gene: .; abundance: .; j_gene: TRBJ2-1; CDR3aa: CASSFPRGLNEQFF; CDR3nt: TGTGCCAGCAGTTTCCCCCGGGGCTTAAATGAGCAGTTCTTC
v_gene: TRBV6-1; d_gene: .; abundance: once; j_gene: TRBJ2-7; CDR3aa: CASSEDGYEQYF; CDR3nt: TGTGCCAGCAGTGAGGACGGCTACGAGCAGTACTTC
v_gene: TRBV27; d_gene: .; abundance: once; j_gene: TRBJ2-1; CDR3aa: CASSTSNPYNEQFF; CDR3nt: TGTGCCAGCAGTACTAGCAACCCCTACAATGAGCAGTTCTTC
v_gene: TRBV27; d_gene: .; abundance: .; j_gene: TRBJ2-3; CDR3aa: CASSFAAVGYIDTDTQYF; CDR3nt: TGTGCCAGCAGTTTTGCCGCAGTCGGCTACATCGACACAGATACGCAGTATTTT
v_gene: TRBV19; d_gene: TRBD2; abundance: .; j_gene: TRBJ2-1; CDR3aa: CASSFLAAINEQFF; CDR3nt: TGTGCCAGTAGTTTCCTAGCGGCCATCAATGAGCAGTTCTTC
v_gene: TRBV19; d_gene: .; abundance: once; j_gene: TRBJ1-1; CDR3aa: CASTHGGAGEAFF; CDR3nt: TGTGCCAGTACTCATGGGGGGGCTGGGGAAGCTTTCTTT
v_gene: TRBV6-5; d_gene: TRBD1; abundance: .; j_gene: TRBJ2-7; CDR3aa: CATSLGGIYEQYF; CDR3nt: TGTGCCACGTCACTAGGGGGCATCTACGAGCAGTACTTC
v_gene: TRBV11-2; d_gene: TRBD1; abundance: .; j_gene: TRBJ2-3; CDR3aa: CASSARGVTGATDTQYF; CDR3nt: TGTGCCAGCAGCGCCCGTGGGGTGACAGGGGCCACAGATACGCAGTATTTT
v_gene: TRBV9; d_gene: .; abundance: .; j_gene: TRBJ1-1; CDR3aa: CASSVARNTEAFF; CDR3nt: TGTGCCAGCAGCGTAGCGAGGAACACTGAAGCTTTCTTT
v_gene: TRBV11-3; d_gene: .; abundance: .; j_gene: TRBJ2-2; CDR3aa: CVSSPLSGELFF; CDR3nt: TGTGTCAGCAGCCCGCTGTCCGGGGAGCTGTTTTTT
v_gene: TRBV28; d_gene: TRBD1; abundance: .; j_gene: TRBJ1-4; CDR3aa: CASSRQGAFIEKLFF; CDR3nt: TGTGCCAGCAGCCGACAGGGGGCGTTTATTGAAAAACTGTTTTTT